This entry lists 24 T cell receptor beta chains sequenced from one sample in a study of blood T cell repertoires in COVID-19. Clones were sequenced by immunoSEQ multiplex PCR, and TCRdb holds only the in-frame ones, with some missing. The sample has about 440,000 clones, about nine tenths seen once; the top ten hold approximately 0.55%. Sequencing was performed on PBMCs or T cells enriched from blood (not recorded which). These receptors were collected from a man aged 18 to 29 who had recovered from COVID-19.

The chain carries TRBV12-3 or TRBV12-4 and TRBJ2-3; 7 bases are a match to TRBD2. Trimming cost V 6 bases and J 6 bases; bases outside gene matches: 6. CDR3 length: 13 amino acids. CDR3: CASRGGGRDTQYF. CDR3 in DNA: TGTGCCAGCAGAGGCGGGGGACGGGATACGCAGTATTTT.

This clone is a singleton in its sample. The chain employs TRBV30 and TRBJ1-1; possibly TRBD1 for D (5 bases). Trimming stripped 4 bases from V and 4 bases from J, with 10 bases between. CDR3 size: 12 residues. CDR1 is GTSNPN and CDR2 is SVGIG in the germline V gene (reference sequence). The chain's CDR3 is CAWTGRGTEAFF. The CDR3 bases are TGTGCCTGGACAGGGAGGGGCACTGAAGCTTTCTTT.

The chain joins TRBV7-9 to TRBJ1-1; 7 bases fit TRBD1. The CDR3 is 13 residues long. V was clipped by 6 bases and J by 5 bases; unmatched bases: 6. Germline CDR1 SEHNR, CDR2 FQNEAQ (reference sequence). The CDR3 DNA follows: TGTGCCAGCAGAGTTACAGGGGATACTGAAGCTTTCTTT. Translation: CASRVTGDTEAFF.

This chain joins TRBV7-2 and TRBJ1-2, with 7 bases identical to TRBD1. CDR3 length: 15 amino acids. After removal of 3 bases from V and 6 bases from J, the junction contained 10 bases not matched to a gene. CDR1 SGHTA and CDR2 FQGNSA come from the germline V gene. The CDR3 loop is CASSLDLGGRDGYTF. The CDR3 coding sequence is TGTGCCAGCAGCTTGGATTTAGGGGGCCGGGATGGCTACACCTTC.

This chain uses TRBV5-6 with TRBJ1-2; a possible D gene is TRBD1 (6 bases). The germline V and J ends were trimmed by 7 bases and 3 bases, with 16 bases remaining between them. Germline assignment: CDR1 SGHDT and CDR2 YYEEEE. The CDR3 spans 14 residues. This CDR3 is CASYTGRGYYGYTF. CDR3 DNA: TGTGCCAGCTATACAGGGAGAGGCTACTATGGCTACACCTTC. The complete variable domain, with remaining parts taken from reference TRBV5-6 and TRBJ1-2, reads DAGVTQSPTHLIKTRGQQVTLRCSPKSGHDTVSWYQQALGQGPQFIFQYYEEEERQRGNFPDRFSGHQFPNYSSELNVNALLLGDSALYLCASYTGRGYYGYTFGSGTRLTVV.

The chain recombines TRBV30 with TRBJ1-5, with TRBD1 identical over 8 bases. Germline CDR1 GTSNPN, CDR2 SVGIG (reference sequence). Trimming cost V 1 base and J 4 bases; bases outside gene matches: 9. The CDR3 has 16 amino acids. CDR3 bases: TGTGCCTGGAGTGCTCCCGGGACAGGCGTTAATCAGCCCCAGCATTTT. Translating gives CAWSAPGTGVNQPQHF.

The chain links TRBV7-9 to TRBJ2-5, with a possible D match to TRBD2 (6 bases). V was shortened by 6 bases and J by 6 bases, with 20 bases between the two germline ends. Germline V CDR1 and CDR2: SEHNR, FQNEAQ (reference sequence). The CDR3 extends over 15 amino acids. Written as DNA, the CDR3 is TGTGCCAGCAGTCATAAGGGACTCCCGGGACAGACCCAGTACTTC. Its protein is CASSHKGLPGQTQYF.

This chain connects TRBV15 to TRBJ1-6; 9 nucleotides agree with TRBD1. Germline CDR1 reads LNHNV; CDR2 reads YYDKDF (reference sequence). CDR3 length equals 14 residues. Trimming at V came to 5 bases and at J to 16 bases, leaving 12 bases not matched to a gene. In DNA form, the CDR3 reads TGTGCCACCAGCGGAACAGGGGGCATAGCTAAGCTCCACTTT. Translation gives CATSGTGGIAKLHF.

The CDR3 region is CASSNRAYSNQPQHF. As DNA, the CDR3 is TGTGCCAGCAGTAACAGGGCTTATAGCAATCAGCCCCAGCATTTT. This chain uses TRBV6-5 with TRBJ1-5; maybe TRBD1 (6 bases). The germline gives CDR1 MNHEY, CDR2 SVGAGI. V was clipped by 5 bases and J by 0 bases, with 11 bases between them. The CDR3 spans 15 residues.

This clone showed up just once. V and J are TRBV4-1 and TRBJ2-5; TRBD1 aligns across 10 bases. This CDR3 comprises 15 residues. Germline V gives CDR1 MGHRA, CDR2 YSYEKL. The J segment lost 5 bases and the V segment lost 4 bases, leaving 7 bases of the junction unmatched. This CDR3 is CASSRELDRGETQYF. The CDR3 DNA is TGCGCCAGCAGCCGGGAGTTGGACAGGGGGGAGACCCAGTACTTC.

The V call is TRBV6-5, the J call TRBJ1-1; D is uncertain. The CDR3 has 16 amino acids. The V gene lost 2 bases and the J gene lost 1 base, with 14 bases spanning the gap. The germline gives CDR1 MNHEY, CDR2 SVGAGI. CDR3 sequence reads: CASSYALGSGNTEAFF. The CDR3 bases are TGTGCCAGCAGTTACGCCCTCGGGTCCGGGAACACTGAAGCTTTCTTT.

The chain joins TRBV7-9 to TRBJ1-4; TRBD1 aligns across 9 bases. Per the germline V gene, CDR1 is SEHNR and CDR2 is FQNEAQ (reference sequence). V was clipped by 1 base and J by 11 bases; unmatched bases: 11. The CDR3 contains 16 residues. The CDR3 protein is CASSLGDRADREKLFF. CDR3 DNA: TGTGCCAGCAGCTTAGGGGACAGGGCCGACCGGGAGAAACTGTTTTTT.

Written as DNA, the CDR3 is TGTGTCAGAAGCTACGGACAGGGTTCTTCCTACGAGCAGTACTTC. It encodes CVRSYGQGSSYEQYF. This chain uses TRBV7-5 with TRBJ2-7; the tabulated D call, TRBD1, remains unverified against the DNA. TRBV7-5 is a listed pseudogene. This CDR3 spans 15 amino acids.

This clone was seen a single time. The rearrangement uses TRBV5-1 and TRBJ2-7; D possibly corresponds to TRBD2 (6 bases). CDR1 is SGHRS, CDR2 YFSETQ, per germline. V was pared by 2 bases and J by 0 bases, with 6 bases between. The CDR3 contains 13 residues. CDR3 residues: CASSFGSSYEQYF. DNA of the CDR3: TGCGCCAGCAGCTTCGGGAGCTCCTACGAGCAGTACTTC.

The V and J genes are TRBV20-1 and TRBJ1-4; D is unclear. CDR3 size: 11 residues. The V and J ends lost 7 bases and 4 bases respectively, with 7 bases between them. The germline CDR1 and CDR2 sequences are DFQATT and SNEGSKA (reference sequence). The chain's CDR3 is CSVFHNEKLFF. The CDR3, as DNA: TGCAGTGTTTTTCATAATGAAAAACTGTTTTTT.

This clone was detected a few times. V is TRBV24-1 and J is TRBJ2-4, with D perhaps matching TRBD2 (5 bases). Trimming shortened V by 5 bases and J by 2 bases, and 12 bases separated the two germline ends. The CDR3 is made up of 15 amino acids. CDR1 is KGHDR and CDR2 is SFDVKD in the germline V gene. The CDR3 spells CATSGPGGPKNIQYF. The CDR3 bases are TGTGCCACCAGTGGACCCGGCGGGCCCAAAAACATTCAGTACTTC.

The chain is built from TRBV28 and TRBJ2-1; TRBD1 aligns across 10 bases. The CDR3 runs 15 residues. V trimming: 6 bases; J trimming: 8 bases; junction bases outside the gene matches: 10. The V gene's germline CDR1 is MDHEN and CDR2 SYDVKM. CDR3 amino acids: CASSYRDRGFDEQFF. The CDR3 bases are TGTGCCAGCAGCTACCGGGACAGGGGATTTGATGAGCAGTTCTTC.

This chain links TRBV12-3 or TRBV12-4 with TRBJ1-2, with D tentatively TRBD1 (5 bases). With 6 bases removed from V and 4 bases from J, the gap between germline ends came to 12 bases. The CDR3 consists of 13 residues. CDR3 nucleotide sequence: TGTGCCAGCAGCCCCGATGACAGCTATGGCTACACCTTC. Protein product: CASSPDDSYGYTF.

The rearrangement uses TRBV30 and TRBJ2-1, with TRBD1 matching over 9 bases. The CDR3 covers 14 residues. Germline V gives CDR1 GTSNPN, CDR2 SVGIG (reference sequence). V was clipped by 8 bases and J by 2 bases; unmatched bases: 7. CDR3 in DNA: TGTGCCGGTAACCGGGACAGGGCCTACAATGAGCAGTTCTTC. Encoded protein: CAGNRDRAYNEQFF. The full variable domain, rest sourced from reference TRBV30 and TRBJ2-1, is SQTIHQWPATLVQPVGSPLSLECTVEGTSNPNLYWYRQAAGRGLQLLFYSVGIGQISSEVPQNLSASRPQDRQFILSSKKLLLSDSGFYLCAGNRDRAYNEQFFGPGTRLTVL.

This chain connects TRBV28 to TRBJ1-5; D ambiguous. Germline CDR1 reads MDHEN; CDR2 reads SYDVKM. The CDR3 length is 12 residues. V shed 9 bases and J shed 4 bases, with 10 bases lying between them. The CDR3 sequence is CASRVANQPQHF. CDR3 nucleotide sequence: TGTGCCAGTAGAGTAGCGAATCAGCCCCAGCATTTT.

The J gene is TRBJ2-3, the V gene TRBV15; 9 positions agree with TRBD1. Losses at the gene ends were 6 bases for V and 4 bases for J; bases not matched to a gene: 17. The CDR3 is 18 amino acids. CDR1 is LNHNV and CDR2 is YYDKDF in the germline V gene (reference sequence). CDR3 residues: CATSRTPQGQGWADTQYF. The CDR3 DNA reads as TGTGCCACCAGTAGGACCCCCCAGGGACAGGGCTGGGCAGATACGCAGTATTTT.

This chain connects TRBV30 to TRBJ1-4; D gene uncertain. V lost 0 bases to trimming and J lost 8 bases, with 10 bases between them. Per the germline V gene, CDR1 is GTSNPN and CDR2 is SVGIG (reference sequence). The CDR3 loop spans 13 amino acids. Here the CDR3 reads CAWSVRTTEKLFF. The DNA of the CDR3 is TGTGCCTGGAGTGTACGTACAACAGAAAAACTGTTTTTT.

This clone appeared once. The genes are TRBV27 and TRBJ1-1; 9 nucleotides align to TRBD1. CDR1 is MNHEY and CDR2 is SMNVEV in the germline V gene (reference sequence). With V trimmed by 3 bases and J by 4 bases, 15 bases remained unmatched. The CDR3 length is 18 residues. The CDR3 DNA is TGTGCCAGCAGTTTCCGCGGGACAGGGTCTCCTTTGGGCACTGAAGCTTTCTTT. This encodes CASSFRGTGSPLGTEAFF.

The chain employs TRBV7-9 and TRBJ1-2, with 7 bases identical to TRBD1. The germline CDR1 and CDR2 sequences are SEHNR and FQNEAQ (reference sequence). The V and J ends lost 1 base and 2 bases, in that order; junction bases with no gene match: 7. The CDR3 runs to 16 residues. The CDR3 nucleotides are TGTGCCAGCAGCTTAGGGGGGACAGTTGACAACTATGGCTACACCTTC. Amino acid sequence: CASSLGGTVDNYGYTF. Full variable domain (missing parts from reference TRBV7-9 and TRBJ1-2): DTGVSQNPRHKITKRGQNVTFRCDPISEHNRLYWYRQTLGQGPEFLTYFQNEAQLEKSRLLSDRFSAERPKGSFSTLEIQRTEQGDSAMYLCASSLGGTVDNYGYTFGSGTRLTVV.